The 20 T cell receptor beta chains below come from one sample, sequenced in a study of neurological immune-mediated disorders (dated by TCRdb to between 2018 and 2021). The library relied on 5' RACE. The sequencing machine was an Illumina HiSeq 2500. The public reads were reprocessed in TCRdb via fastp at Q25 and MiXCR, keeping in-frame beta chains. Merged by CDR3 protein, the rows form single entries marked with the most common genes and DNA. The sample table contains roughly 31,000 distinct CDR3 sequences; only one count was recorded for roughly 4.4% of them. About 21% of the sample goes to the ten largest clones. Sequenced material: PBMCs. The receptor set was obtained from a man younger than 35 in good health.

At least ten counts were recorded for this clonotype. The V gene is TRBV7-2, the J gene TRBJ2-2; 13 nucleotides agree with TRBD2. The CDR3 consists of 17 residues. Germline V gene lookup returns CDR1 SGHTA and CDR2 FQGNSA. V shed 5 bases and J 5 bases; nucleotides not matched to a gene: 8. The CDR3 is CASSPGTSGVLTGELFF. The DNA of the CDR3 is TGTGCCAGCAGCCCTGGGACTAGCGGGGTTCTTACCGGGGAGCTGTTTTTT.

Many counts were recorded for this clonotype. CDR3 bases: TGCGCCAGCAGTTTACAGGGTAATTCCGGCGGTGAGCAGTTCTTC. Translated, it gives CASSLQGNSGGEQFF. The chain couples TRBV5-1 to TRBJ2-1; possible D gene TRBD1, 6 bases. V was trimmed by 5 bases and J by 9 bases, leaving 21 bases between them. The CDR3 length is 15 residues. Germline CDR1 is SGHRS and CDR2 is YFSETQ. The full variable domain, completed using reference TRBV5-1 and TRBJ2-1, is KAGVTQTPRYLIKTRGQQVTLSCSPISGHRSVSWYQQTPGQGLQFLFEYFSETQRNKGNFPGRFSGRQFSNSRSEMNVSTLELGDSALYLCASSLQGNSGGEQFFGPGTRLTVL.

This clonotype has ten or more counts. The CDR3 DNA sequence: TGTGCCAGCAGTGACCCCGGGACGGTGAACACTGAAGCTTTCTTT. Its protein is CASSDPGTVNTEAFF. The chain has TRBV6-6 and TRBJ1-1; possible D gene TRBD1, 5 bases. Trimming shortened V by 5 bases and J by 0 bases, and 13 bases separated the two germline ends. In germline, CDR1 is MNHNY, CDR2 SVGAGI (reference sequence). This CDR3 region has 15 residues.

This clonotype was found a few times. The rearrangement uses TRBV6-5 and TRBJ1-1; maybe TRBD1 (5 bases). Germline loops: CDR1 MNHEY, CDR2 SVGAGI. The germline V and J ends were trimmed by 10 bases and 3 bases, with 9 bases remaining between them. The CDR3 has 11 residues. The CDR3 region has the DNA TGTGCCACCGAAGGGGACACTGAAGCTTTCTTT. Encoded protein: CATEGDTEAFF.

V usage is TRBV20-1 and J usage is TRBJ1-1; TRBD1 is a possible D gene (5 bases). Trimming took 3 bases from V and 3 from J, leaving 14 bases between them. CDR3 length equals 14 residues. Per the germline V gene, CDR1 is DFQATT and CDR2 is SNEGSKA (reference sequence). This chain's CDR3 is CSARTVGAYTEAFF. The CDR3 coding sequence is TGCAGTGCTAGGACCGTCGGGGCCTACACTGAAGCTTTCTTT.

This clonotype was seen at least ten times. V and J are TRBV20-1 and TRBJ2-3; 11 nucleotides match TRBD2. The CDR3 extends over 15 amino acids. Germline V gene lookup returns CDR1 DFQATT and CDR2 SNEGSKA (reference sequence). Trimming cost V 5 bases and J 3 bases; bases outside gene matches: 7. The CDR3 region has the DNA TGCAGTGCTGGATCTAGCGGGGGGCCGACAGATACGCAGTATTTT. Protein product: CSAGSSGGPTDTQYF.

This clonotype was detected ten times or more. This chain joins TRBV9 and TRBJ1-2, with D unresolved. Trimming stripped 3 bases from V and 2 bases from J, with 11 bases between. The germline gives CDR1 SGDLS, CDR2 YYNGEE. The CDR3 totals 14 residues. The CDR3 nucleotides are TGTGCCAGCAGCGACGCACAGCGAAACTATGGCTACACCTTC. It encodes CASSDAQRNYGYTF.

This clonotype was observed a few times. This chain joins TRBV18 and TRBJ1-1; D is unclear. Trimming removed 0 bases from V and 5 bases from J, with 10 bases in between. The germline V gene has CDR1 KGHSH and CDR2 LQKENI. The CDR3 sequence is 14 residues long. In DNA form, the CDR3 reads TGTGCCAGCTCACCACCCGGAGGGCAGACTGAAGCTTTCTTT. Translated: CASSPPGGQTEAFF. The variable domain in full, with the rest retrieved from reference TRBV18 and TRBJ1-1, is NAGVMQNPRHLVRRRGQEARLRCSPMKGHSHVYWYRQLPEEGLKFMVYLQKENIIDESGMPKERFSAEFPKEGPSILRIQQVVRGDSAAYFCASSPPGGQTEAFFGQGTRLTVV.

Turning to this clonotype: Possible read error: a much larger clone is one base away. The chain is built from TRBV7-8 and TRBJ1-1; 7 bases are a match to TRBD1. Germline values: CDR1 SGHVS, CDR2 FQNEAQ. There are 15 residues in the CDR3. CDR3 DNA sequence: TGTGCCAACAGCATGATTCCGGGACAGTCATCTGAAGCTTTCTTT. It encodes CANSMIPGQSSEAFF.

In its sample, this clonotype was seen many times. The CDR3 nucleotides read TGCGCCAGCAGCTTGCGGCCCTGGAACACTGAAGCTTTCTTT. Encoded protein: CASSLRPWNTEAFF. The chain is built from TRBV5-1 and TRBJ1-1; D not resolved. Trimming left V 1 base short and J 1 base short, with 8 bases between. The CDR3 runs 14 residues. Germline V gene sequence: CDR1 SGHRS, CDR2 YFSETQ.

This clonotype was recorded many times. V and J are TRBV5-6 and TRBJ2-3; 7 nucleotides match TRBD2. Germline values: CDR1 SGHDT, CDR2 YYEEEE. V lost 0 bases and J lost 2; bases outside the gene matches: 3. This CDR3 has 15 amino acids. The CDR3 sequence is CASSLAAGPTDTQYF. The DNA of the CDR3 is TGTGCCAGCAGCTTGGCAGCGGGGCCCACAGATACGCAGTATTTT.

This clonotype appeared many times. This chain joins TRBV5-1 and TRBJ2-3; 7 nucleotides agree with TRBD2. The CDR3 covers 16 residues. Germline-derived CDR1 and CDR2 are SGHRS and YFSETQ. The ends lost 4 bases at V and 3 bases at J; junction bases unmatched: 11. The CDR3, as DNA: TGCGCCAGCAGCCACGGTTTGGCGGGGGTAACAGATACGCAGTATTTT. This codes for CASSHGLAGVTDTQYF.

This clonotype appeared many times. The chain carries TRBV6-1 and TRBJ1-3, with 8 bases lining up with TRBD1. The CDR3 extends over 14 amino acids. CDR1 is MNHNS and CDR2 is SASEGT in the germline V gene. V was clipped by 7 bases and J by 4 bases; unmatched bases: 6. CDR3 loop: CASIQGATGNTIYF. The CDR3 DNA sequence: TGTGCCAGCATCCAGGGGGCGACGGGAAACACCATATATTTT.

This clonotype was detected many times. V and J are TRBV20-1 and TRBJ2-1; 8 bases are a match to TRBD2. V trimming: 2 bases; J trimming: 2 bases; junction bases outside the gene matches: 8. CDR1 and CDR2 (germline): DFQATT, SNEGSKA (reference sequence). CDR3 size: 16 residues. The CDR3 region is CSARQLAGRTYNEQFF. The CDR3 region has the DNA TGCAGTGCTAGACAATTAGCGGGGAGAACCTACAATGAGCAGTTCTTC.

In this sample, this clonotype turned up many times. This chain uses TRBV19 with TRBJ1-3; the D is unclear. The V gene lost 3 bases and the J gene lost 4 bases, with 13 bases spanning the gap. Germline V gene sequence: CDR1 LNHDA, CDR2 SQIVND (reference sequence). The CDR3 spans 15 residues. The CDR3 region has the DNA TGTGCCAGTAGTATTGGCGGACTTCCGGGAAACACCATATATTTT. Translating gives CASSIGGLPGNTIYF.

This clonotype was observed many times. V and J are TRBV20-1 and TRBJ2-1; D perhaps matches TRBD2 (7 bases). The CDR3 has 16 amino acids. Germline-derived CDR1 and CDR2 are DFQATT and SNEGSKA (reference sequence). V was shortened by 0 bases and J by 4 bases, with 16 bases between the two germline ends. CDR3 loop: CSARDPKGGRYNEQFF. DNA of the CDR3: TGCAGTGCTAGAGATCCAAAGGGGGGGCGGTACAATGAGCAGTTCTTC.

The sample holds many counts of this clonotype. This chain's CDR3 is CSAHRIILSKDSPLHF. The CDR3 DNA sequence: TGCAGTGCCCACCGCATCATCCTGTCAAAAGATTCACCCCTCCACTTT. J is TRBJ1-6 and V is TRBV20-1; no reliable D call. The CDR3 consists of 16 residues. The V gene's germline CDR1 is DFQATT and CDR2 SNEGSKA (reference sequence). V was pared by 6 bases and J by 8 bases, with 23 bases between.

This clonotype was seen repeatedly, ten times or more. The rearrangement links TRBV20-1 to TRBJ2-1; 12 nucleotides align to TRBD2. Trimming took 2 bases from V and 0 from J; bases not matched to a gene: 5. Germline V lookup: CDR1 DFQATT, CDR2 SNEGSKA (reference sequence). This CDR3 contains 17 residues. CDR3 DNA: TGCAGTGCTAGACTAGCGGGGGGGCCTCGCTCCTACAATGAGCAGTTCTTC. Protein product: CSARLAGGPRSYNEQFF.

This clonotype was counted ten times or more. The V and J genes are TRBV4-2 and TRBJ2-7; 7 bases line up with TRBD1. The ends lost 1 base at V and 4 bases at J; junction bases unmatched: 10. The CDR3 consists of 16 residues. The V gene's germline CDR1 is LGHNA and CDR2 YNFKEQ. CDR3 nucleotides: TGTGCCAGCAGCCAAGCTCCAGGGACAGAGTTATACGAGCAGTACTTC. Its protein product is CASSQAPGTELYEQYF.

This clonotype was counted ten times or more. The chain carries TRBV11-2 and TRBJ2-4; the match to TRBD1 covers 9 bases. V shed 6 bases, J shed 2 bases, and the junction held 11 bases outside the gene matches. The length of the CDR3 is 17 residues. Looked up from germline, CDR1 is SGHAT and CDR2 is FQNNGV. The CDR3 nucleotides are TGTGCCAGCAGGTCCCCCGGGACAGGGAGATCCAAAAACATTCAGTACTTC. As protein: CASRSPGTGRSKNIQYF.